Listed below are T cell receptor beta chains from one sample, sequenced in a study of PD-1 blockade in mismatch repair-deficient tumors. Generated by immunoSEQ multiplex PCR, the TCRdb table keeps only in-frame clones and is missing some. Seen here are 75,000 to 85,000 clones, roughly 80% observed once, and the top ten hold more than 2.5%. The starting material was peripheral blood, obtained 12 weeks after starting pembrolizumab. These TCRs come from an adult with mismatch repair-deficient cancer. CDR3s include the opening cysteine and the closing phenylalanine or tryptophan. D genes are given only for firm matches. Size is omitted from some rows. Given values are once, few, many or a class for expanded clones.

length: 14; J: TRBJ1-4; size: many; D: TRBD1; V: TRBV5-4; DNA: TGTGCCAGCAGCTACACAGGGGGCGTTGAAAAACTGTTTTTT; CDR3: CASSYTGGVEKLFF
length: 14; J: TRBJ2-4; size: -; D: -; V: TRBV6-6; DNA: TGTGCCAGCAGTGGGTTTAGAACTGAGGACATTCAGTACTTC; CDR3: CASSGFRTEDIQYF
length: 14; J: TRBJ1-1; size: -; D: -; V: TRBV6-1; DNA: TGTGCCAGCAGTGAATGGGGCGGAAGGGTAGAAGCTTTCTTT; CDR3: CASSEWGGRVEAFF
length: 17; J: TRBJ2-7; size: -; D: TRBD1; V: TRBV19; DNA: TGTGCCAGTAGTAAGGGTCCTACCGGGACAGGGACCTACGAGCAGTACTTC; CDR3: CASSKGPTGTGTYEQYF
length: 15; J: TRBJ2-1; size: -; D: TRBD2; V: TRBV4-1; DNA: TGCGCCAGCAGCCCGGGACTAGCGCGTCGGGGTGAGCAGTTCTTC; CDR3: CASSPGLARRGEQFF
length: 16; J: TRBJ1-4; size: -; D: -; V: TRBV11-2; DNA: TGTGCCAGCAGCCCCGGGACCCAACCTACGAATGAAAAACTGTTTTTT; CDR3: CASSPGTQPTNEKLFF
length: 13; J: TRBJ2-1; size: -; D: -; V: TRBV11-3; DNA: TGTGCCAGCAGCGATATTATCTACAATGAGCAGTTCTTC; CDR3: CASSDIIYNEQFF
length: 13; J: TRBJ1-2; size: -; D: -; V: TRBV7-2; DNA: TGTGCCAGCAGCTTAACGACCGGGTCAGGCTACACCTTC; CDR3: CASSLTTGSGYTF
length: 14; J: TRBJ2-2; size: once; D: -; V: TRBV30; DNA: TGTGCCTGGAGTACCGGGACGACCGGTCTTCGGCTGTTTTTT; CDR3: CAWSTGTTGLRLFF
length: 14; J: TRBJ1-2; size: -; D: -; V: TRBV9; DNA: TGTGCCAGCAGCGTAGCTGGCCAGGCCTATGGCTACACCTTC; CDR3: CASSVAGQAYGYTF
length: 16; J: TRBJ2-6; size: -; D: TRBD1; V: TRBV19; DNA: TGTGCCAGTAGCATGGGACAGAGCTCTGGGGCCAACGTCCTGACTTTC; CDR3: CASSMGQSSGANVLTF
length: 14; J: TRBJ2-4; size: -; D: -; V: TRBV7-6; DNA: TGTGCCAGCAGCCAAAACACAGGGTATGGCATTCAGTACTTC; CDR3: CASSQNTGYGIQYF
length: 14; J: TRBJ2-1; size: -; D: -; V: TRBV14; DNA: TGTGCCAGCAGCCAGGAAAGGGTCCTGAATGAGCAGTTCTTC; CDR3: CASSQERVLNEQFF
length: 19; J: TRBJ2-2; size: -; D: TRBD2; V: TRBV19; DNA: TGTGCCAGTAGTATAGCCCCACTAGCGGGGACTGTAGACACCGGGGAGCTGTTTTTT; CDR3: CASSIAPLAGTVDTGELFF
length: 17; J: TRBJ2-5; size: -; D: -; V: TRBV28; DNA: TGTGCCAGCAGTTACTATGGGACTGGCGAAAGGGGGGAGACCCAGTACTTC; CDR3: CASSYYGTGERGETQYF
length: 16; J: TRBJ2-2; size: -; D: TRBD2; V: TRBV14; DNA: TGTGCCAGCAGCCAGCTAGCGGGAGTCAACACCGGGGAGCTGTTTTTT; CDR3: CASSQLAGVNTGELFF
length: 18; J: TRBJ1-4; size: -; D: TRBD1; V: TRBV5-1; DNA: TGCGCCAGCAGCTTGGGCTGGCAGGGGGCGCAGGCTAATGAAAAACTGTTTTTT; CDR3: CASSLGWQGAQANEKLFF
length: 16; J: TRBJ1-5; size: -; D: -; V: TRBV27; DNA: TGTGCCAGCAGTTTATATTGGGGGTCGAGCAATCAGCCCCAGCATTTT; CDR3: CASSLYWGSSNQPQHF
length: 11; J: TRBJ1-2; size: few; D: -; V: TRBV2; DNA: TGTGCCAGCAGTACTAACTATGGCTACACCTTC; CDR3: CASSTNYGYTF
length: 14; J: TRBJ1-1; size: -; D: TRBD1; V: TRBV6-1; DNA: TGTGCCAGCAGTGAGGACAGGGAGAACACTGAAGCTTTCTTT; CDR3: CASSEDRENTEAFF
length: 14; J: TRBJ2-3; size: -; D: TRBD2; V: TRBV2; DNA: TGTGCCAGCATTCCTGGACTAGCCGGAGATACGCAGTATTTT; CDR3: CASIPGLAGDTQYF
length: 15; J: TRBJ2-3; size: -; D: -; V: TRBV27; DNA: TGTGCCACCAAAAGGGGGACCCCAAGCACAGATACGCAGTATTTT; CDR3: CATKRGTPSTDTQYF
length: 14; J: TRBJ1-2; size: once; D: -; V: TRBV4-2; DNA: TGTGCCAGCAGCCAAGAGGCAGGGTTAACCGGCTACACCTTC; CDR3: CASSQEAGLTGYTF
length: 14; J: TRBJ2-3; size: -; D: TRBD2; V: TRBV5-4; DNA: TGTGCCAGCAGCTCCGGGGGGGGCACAGATACGCAGTATTTT; CDR3: CASSSGGGTDTQYF
length: 17; J: TRBJ1-5; size: -; D: TRBD1; V: TRBV15; DNA: TGTGCCACCAGCAGCCCAGCAACCGGGACAGGGGGCGGACCCCAGCATTTT; CDR3: CATSSPATGTGGGPQHF
length: 14; J: TRBJ2-7; size: -; D: -; V: TRBV21-1; DNA: TGTGCCAGCATGAATAGCGGGAGGTTCAACGAGCAGTACTTC; CDR3: CASMNSGRFNEQYF
length: 16; J: TRBJ1-3; size: -; D: -; V: TRBV4-2; DNA: TGTGCCAGCAGCCAGCTCGGCGGGAGCTCTGGAAACACCATATATTTT; CDR3: CASSQLGGSSGNTIYF
length: 18; J: TRBJ2-2; size: -; D: -; V: TRBV27; DNA: TGTGCCAGCCGAAGTAGAGGGATTGGGGGGACCAACACCGGGGAGCTGTTTTTT; CDR3: CASRSRGIGGTNTGELFF
length: 12; J: TRBJ2-7; size: -; D: -; V: TRBV4-1; DNA: TGCGCCAGCAGAGGATTCGGCTACGAGCAGTACTTC; CDR3: CASRGFGYEQYF
length: 15; J: TRBJ2-2; size: -; D: -; V: TRBV7-6; DNA: TGTGCCAGCAGCCCGTATAGCGGGAACACCGGGGAGCTGTTTTTT; CDR3: CASSPYSGNTGELFF
length: 16; J: TRBJ1-4; size: -; D: -; V: TRBV11-2; DNA: TGTGCCAGCAGCTTAGAATTTGGGGGCCCTAATGAAAAACTGTTTTTT; CDR3: CASSLEFGGPNEKLFF
length: 14; J: TRBJ2-4; size: -; D: -; V: TRBV11-3; DNA: TGTGCCAGCAGCTACACGACAGAGAAAAACATTCAGTACTTC; CDR3: CASSYTTEKNIQYF
length: 20; J: TRBJ2-3; size: once; D: TRBD2; V: TRBV11-2; DNA: TGTGCCAGCAGCTTAGATTATGGATCCGGGACTAGCGGGAGAAAAGATACGCAGTATTTT; CDR3: CASSLDYGSGTSGRKDTQYF
length: 14; J: TRBJ2-7; size: -; D: -; V: TRBV6-6; DNA: TGTGCCAGCACACCCAGGGCCGGTTCGCTCGAGCAGTACTTC; CDR3: CASTPRAGSLEQYF
length: 16; J: TRBJ1-2; size: -; D: -; V: TRBV5-1; DNA: TGCGCCAGCAGCTGGGCACCCGGGGGATCAAACTATGGCTACACCTTC; CDR3: CASSWAPGGSNYGYTF
length: 16; J: TRBJ2-2; size: few; D: TRBD2; V: TRBV7-3; DNA: TGTGCCAGCAGCAAAGCGGGAGGGCCAAACACCGGGGAGCTGTTTTTT; CDR3: CASSKAGGPNTGELFF
length: 18; J: TRBJ2-2; size: -; D: TRBD2; V: TRBV14; DNA: TGTGCCAGCAGGCGCGGGACTAGCGGGAGGCAAAACACCGGGGAGCTGTTTTTT; CDR3: CASRRGTSGRQNTGELFF
length: 16; J: TRBJ2-7; size: -; D: TRBD2; V: TRBV13; DNA: TGTGCCAGCAGCTTAGGCTCCGGGAGGACATCCCACGAGCAGTACTTC; CDR3: CASSLGSGRTSHEQYF
length: 18; J: TRBJ2-1; size: -; D: TRBD2; V: TRBV19; DNA: TGTGCCAGTAGTATTATTCTCTCGGCTAGCGGGGTGTACAATGAGCAGTTCTTC; CDR3: CASSIILSASGVYNEQFF
length: 15; J: TRBJ1-1; size: -; D: -; V: TRBV2; DNA: TGTGCCAGCCGACGGGGAGGGTTTCCTCAGACTGAAGCTTTCTTT; CDR3: CASRRGGFPQTEAFF
length: 15; J: TRBJ2-1; size: -; D: -; V: TRBV5-4; DNA: TGTGCCAGCAGCTGGTCTCGGGAGATTTACAATGAGCAGTTCTTC; CDR3: CASSWSREIYNEQFF
length: 15; J: TRBJ2-1; size: -; D: TRBD2; V: TRBV11-2; DNA: TGTGCCAGCAGCTTAGAGGGAGGGCCCTCTAATGAGCAGTTCTTC; CDR3: CASSLEGGPSNEQFF
length: 14; J: TRBJ1-2; size: -; D: -; V: TRBV5-5; DNA: TGTGCCAGCAGCCTTGGCGGGTGGTTTGATGGCTACACCTTC; CDR3: CASSLGGWFDGYTF
length: 13; J: TRBJ1-1; size: -; D: -; V: TRBV10-2; DNA: TGCGCCAGCAGTGAGCATCAGAACACTGAAGCTTTCTTT; CDR3: CASSEHQNTEAFF
length: 18; J: TRBJ2-1; size: -; D: TRBD2; V: TRBV4-1; DNA: TGCGCCAGCAGCCAAGACAGGGGTAGCGGGAGAATGTCACGGGAGCAGTTCTTC; CDR3: CASSQDRGSGRMSREQFF
length: 15; J: TRBJ2-1; size: few; D: TRBD2; V: TRBV18; DNA: TGTGCCAGCTCACTCGGGGGACTAGCGCCCAATGAGCAGTTCTTC; CDR3: CASSLGGLAPNEQFF
length: 12; J: TRBJ2-4; size: -; D: -; V: TRBV7-9; DNA: TGTGCCAGCAGCCGGGACTTTCACATTCAGTACTTC; CDR3: CASSRDFHIQYF
length: 14; J: TRBJ2-6; size: -; D: -; V: TRBV9; DNA: TGTGCCAGTACAGGTGCCTCTGGGGCCAACGTCCTGACTTTC; CDR3: CASTGASGANVLTF
length: 13; J: TRBJ2-1; size: -; D: -; V: TRBV19; DNA: TGTGCCAGTAGTATTTACCCAGGGGATGAGCAGTTCTTC; CDR3: CASSIYPGDEQFF
length: 14; J: TRBJ2-1; size: -; D: TRBD1; V: TRBV7-3; DNA: TGTGCCAGCAGCCGAACAGGGGGCTGGAATGAGCAGTTCTTC; CDR3: CASSRTGGWNEQFF